These T cell receptor beta chains were read from a single sample in a study of shared clonotypes between healthy human individuals. Profiling relied on immunoSEQ multiplex PCR, and the TCRdb table lists in-frame clones only, not all of them. The table lists hundreds of thousands of clones, roughly 70% of them singletons. The sequenced sample consisted of memory CD4+ T cells sorted from blood. These receptors originate from a woman under 40 in good health. CDR3s include the opening cysteine and the closing phenylalanine or tryptophan. The D gene is left open where the match is weak. A row's size may be missing; if present it is once, few, many or a size class.

size: -
J: TRBJ1-5
V: TRBV28
D: -
CDR3: CASTSTWHLNQPQHF
DNA: TGTGCCAGCACGAGCACCTGGCACCTCAATCAGCCCCAGCATTTT

size: -
J: TRBJ2-3
V: TRBV5-4
D: TRBD2
CDR3: CASSPGGGRVKDTQYF
DNA: TGTGCCAGCAGCCCGGGGGGCGGGAGGGTCAAGGATACGCAGTATTTT

size: once
J: TRBJ1-2
V: TRBV19
D: -
CDR3: CASSILGGNYGYTF
DNA: TGTGCCAGTAGTATCCTCGGCGGGAACTATGGCTACACCTTC

size: -
J: TRBJ2-1
V: TRBV11-3
D: TRBD2
CDR3: CASSLGGRSYNEQFF
DNA: TGTGCCAGCAGCTTAGGCGGGAGGAGTTACAATGAGCAGTTCTTC

size: few
J: TRBJ2-5
V: TRBV7-2
D: TRBD2
CDR3: CASSAGLAGQETQYF
DNA: TGTGCCAGCAGCGCCGGACTAGCGGGCCAAGAGACCCAGTACTTC

size: -
J: TRBJ2-3
V: TRBV6-5
D: TRBD1
CDR3: CASRGTGSKADTQYF
DNA: TGTGCCAGCAGGGGGACAGGATCGAAGGCAGATACGCAGTATTTT

size: -
J: TRBJ2-7
V: TRBV11-3
D: TRBD2
CDR3: CASWGGDPGYEQYF
DNA: TGTGCCAGCTGGGGGGGGGACCCAGGGTACGAGCAGTACTTC

size: -
J: TRBJ2-3
V: TRBV2
D: -
CDR3: CASTRQLIATSTDTQYF
DNA: TGTGCCAGCACCCGACAATTAATAGCGACTAGCACAGATACGCAGTATTTT

size: -
J: TRBJ1-5
V: TRBV27
D: TRBD1
CDR3: CASSLRRQGNNQPQHF
DNA: TGTGCCAGCAGTTTACGCCGACAGGGGAACAATCAGCCCCAGCATTTT

size: -
J: TRBJ1-1
V: TRBV6-5
D: TRBD1
CDR3: CASSSAGQRGGAFF
DNA: TGTGCCAGCAGTTCTGCGGGACAGCGTGGGGGAGCTTTCTTT

size: -
J: TRBJ2-7
V: TRBV25-1
D: -
CDR3: CASSESRGVRTYEQYF
DNA: TGTGCCAGCAGTGAGTCGAGAGGGGTGAGGACCTACGAGCAGTACTTC

size: -
J: TRBJ1-1
V: TRBV2
D: TRBD1
CDR3: CASSVEGQAMAEAFF
DNA: TGTGCCAGCAGTGTAGAAGGACAGGCCATGGCTGAAGCTTTCTTT

size: -
J: TRBJ2-1
V: TRBV6-5
D: TRBD1
CDR3: CASSTGQGNYNEQFF
DNA: TGTGCCAGCAGCACGGGACAGGGGAATTACAATGAGCAGTTCTTC

size: -
J: TRBJ1-1
V: TRBV19
D: -
CDR3: CASSIGHLNTEAFF
DNA: TGTGCCAGTAGTATAGGGCACCTGAACACTGAAGCTTTCTTT

size: many
J: TRBJ2-7
V: TRBV28
D: TRBD2
CDR3: CASSLQSSGKREQYF
DNA: TGTGCCAGCAGTTTACAGTCTAGCGGTAAAAGGGAGCAGTACTTC

size: -
J: TRBJ1-4
V: TRBV7-9
D: -
CDR3: CASSNQATNEKLFF
DNA: TGTGCCAGCAGCAACCAAGCAACTAATGAAAAACTGTTTTTT

size: -
J: TRBJ2-7
V: TRBV7-8
D: -
CDR3: CASSLVQLEQYF
DNA: TGTGCCAGCAGCTTAGTGCAACTCGAGCAGTACTTC

size: -
J: TRBJ2-2
V: TRBV5-1
D: -
CDR3: CASSLADTGELFF
DNA: TGCGCCAGCAGCTTGGCGGACACCGGGGAGCTGTTTTTT

size: -
J: TRBJ1-1
V: TRBV27
D: -
CDR3: CASSRLHGVRNTEAFF
DNA: TGTGCCAGCAGTCGATTGCACGGTGTTAGGAACACTGAAGCTTTCTTT

size: few
J: TRBJ2-7
V: TRBV11-2
D: -
CDR3: CASSELWESYEQYF
DNA: TGTGCCAGCAGCGAACTGTGGGAATCCTACGAGCAGTACTTC

size: once
J: TRBJ1-3
V: TRBV28
D: -
CDR3: CASSLLVGSSGNTIYF
DNA: TGTGCCAGCAGTTTACTAGTGGGGAGCTCTGGAAACACCATATATTTT

size: once
J: TRBJ2-7
V: TRBV27
D: TRBD2
CDR3: CASSSVEAGGTSEQYF
DNA: TGTGCCAGCAGTTCGGTGGAAGCGGGAGGGACTAGCGAGCAGTACTTC

size: -
J: TRBJ1-4
V: TRBV18
D: -
CDR3: CASSRDPNEKLFF
DNA: TGTGCCAGCTCGAGGGACCCAAATGAAAAACTGTTTTTT

size: few
J: TRBJ2-7
V: TRBV2
D: -
CDR3: CASIITEYSYEQYF
DNA: TGTGCCAGCATTATCACGGAATACTCCTACGAGCAGTACTTC

size: many
J: TRBJ2-1
V: TRBV29-1
D: -
CDR3: CSVGWGMGYNEQFF
DNA: TGCAGCGTTGGGTGGGGGATGGGTTACAATGAGCAGTTCTTC

size: -
J: TRBJ1-2
V: TRBV5-4
D: -
CDR3: CASSLPAGLDGYTF
DNA: TGTGCCAGCAGCTTGCCCGCAGGGTTGGATGGCTACACCTTC

size: -
J: TRBJ2-5
V: TRBV7-2
D: -
CDR3: CASSRPGLTAQYF
DNA: TGTGCCAGCAGCCGACCGGGACTGACGGCCCAGTACTTC

size: -
J: TRBJ2-5
V: TRBV10-3
D: TRBD2
CDR3: CAIRSGLGTETQYF
DNA: TGTGCCATCAGGAGTGGACTAGGGACGGAGACCCAGTACTTC

size: -
J: TRBJ1-4
V: TRBV19
D: -
CDR3: CASSPQQGRMAKLFF
DNA: TGTGCCAGTAGTCCCCAACAGGGCCGGATGGCTAAACTGTTTTTT

size: -
J: TRBJ1-2
V: TRBV7-3
D: -
CDR3: CASSPRGQAYTF
DNA: TGTGCCAGCAGCCCACGTGGACAAGCCTACACCTTC

size: -
J: TRBJ1-5
V: TRBV19
D: TRBD1
CDR3: CASSGQGVQPQHF
DNA: TGTGCCAGTAGCGGACAGGGAGTTCAGCCCCAGCATTTT

size: -
J: TRBJ2-5
V: TRBV18
D: -
CDR3: CASSPAGTFQETQYF
DNA: TGTGCCAGCTCACCAGCAGGGACATTCCAAGAGACCCAGTACTTC

size: -
J: TRBJ2-3
V: TRBV29-1
D: -
CDR3: CSVEVETVTQYF
DNA: TGCAGCGTTGAAGTCGAGACAGTTACGCAGTATTTT

size: few
J: TRBJ2-3
V: TRBV29-1
D: -
CDR3: CSVATPGHYSTDTQYF
DNA: TGCAGCGTTGCAACCCCGGGACACTATAGCACAGATACGCAGTATTTT

size: -
J: TRBJ2-5
V: TRBV21-1
D: -
CDR3: CASSEGQGARETQYF
DNA: TGTGCCAGCAGCGAAGGACAGGGGGCGCGGGAGACCCAGTACTTC

size: -
J: TRBJ2-5
V: TRBV20-1
D: -
CDR3: CSARDGREQYF
DNA: TGCAGTGCTAGAGATGGAAGGGAGCAGTACTTC

size: -
J: TRBJ2-3
V: TRBV5-1
D: TRBD1
CDR3: CASSPDRDEADTQYF
DNA: TGCGCCAGCAGCCCGGACAGGGATGAGGCAGATACGCAGTATTTT

size: -
J: TRBJ2-7
V: TRBV12-5
D: -
CDR3: CASSRDTYEQYF
DNA: TGTGCTAGTTCAAGGGACACCTACGAGCAGTACTTC

size: -
J: TRBJ2-1
V: TRBV7-2
D: TRBD2
CDR3: CASSLQRGSSYNEQFF
DNA: TGTGCCAGCAGCTTACAGCGGGGGAGCTCCTACAATGAGCAGTTCTTC

size: -
J: TRBJ2-1
V: TRBV7-2
D: -
CDR3: CASSLGRRAYNEQFF
DNA: TGTGCCAGCAGCTTAGGCAGAAGAGCATACAATGAGCAGTTCTTC

size: -
J: TRBJ2-1
V: TRBV5-1
D: TRBD2
CDR3: CASSGATSGSPNEQFF
DNA: TGCGCCAGCAGCGGGGCGACTAGCGGGAGCCCCAATGAGCAGTTCTTC

size: -
J: TRBJ1-4
V: TRBV2
D: -
CDR3: CASSELQGSELFF
DNA: TGTGCCAGCAGTGAATTGCAGGGGAGCGAACTGTTTTTT

size: -
J: TRBJ2-1
V: TRBV5-1
D: -
CDR3: CASSPTPSSYNEQFF
DNA: TGCGCCAGCAGCCCAACTCCGAGCTCCTACAATGAGCAGTTCTTC

size: -
J: TRBJ1-2
V: TRBV19
D: -
CDR3: CASSQADYGYTF
DNA: TGTGCCAGTAGTCAGGCGGATTATGGCTACACCTTC

size: once
J: TRBJ2-3
V: TRBV28
D: -
CDR3: CASSLLQGSTDTQYF
DNA: TGTGCCAGCAGTTTGCTTCAGGGTAGCACAGATACGCAGTATTTT

size: many
J: TRBJ1-4
V: TRBV5-1
D: TRBD1
CDR3: CASSFTGGRGEKLFF
DNA: TGCGCCAGCAGCTTTACAGGGGGCCGGGGTGAAAAACTGTTTTTT

size: -
J: TRBJ1-5
V: TRBV28
D: TRBD1
CDR3: CASTNYRGQGNQPQHF
DNA: TGTGCCAGCACCAATTACCGGGGACAGGGGAATCAGCCCCAGCATTTT

size: -
J: TRBJ2-3
V: TRBV6-1
D: -
CDR3: CASRDRTSTDTQYF
DNA: TGTGCCAGCAGGGACCGTACTAGCACAGATACGCAGTATTTT

size: -
J: TRBJ1-1
V: TRBV28
D: -
CDR3: CASSFSLTEAFF
DNA: TGTGCCAGCAGTTTCAGCCTCACTGAAGCTTTCTTT

size: -
J: TRBJ2-5
V: TRBV30
D: TRBD2
CDR3: CASGGGETQYF
DNA: TGTGCCTCGGGGGGGGGTGAGACCCAGTACTTC